This TCR beta chain emerged from a study of cytomegalovirus exposure and HLA in healthy donors. In the study overall: Roughly 86 million unique TCRs from HLA-typed donors made up an early data release.

Whole-study results and caveats: In all likelihood, a cluster of highly shared sequence variants was a sequencing artifact.

The CDR3 length is 13 residues. The germline gives CDR1 SGHTA, CDR2 FQGNSA. The V gene lost 7 bases and the J gene lost 0 bases, with 7 bases spanning the gap. The PCR had 60 Vbeta and 13 Jbeta primers. The protocol was immunoSEQ multiplex PCR, while the TCRdb copy is restricted to in-frame clones and leaves out a portion. The table records tens of thousands of clones, 86% of them present only once. As for this clone: The target antigen is unknown.

This chain connects TRBV7-2 to TRBJ1-5; D gene unclear. Material: PBMCs. The sequence derives from a woman between 40 and 55 years old in good health and CMV-seropositive. CDR3 nucleotide sequence: TGTGCCAGCACCCCCTCTAGCAATCAGCCCCAGCATTTT. Protein: CASTPSSNQPQHF.